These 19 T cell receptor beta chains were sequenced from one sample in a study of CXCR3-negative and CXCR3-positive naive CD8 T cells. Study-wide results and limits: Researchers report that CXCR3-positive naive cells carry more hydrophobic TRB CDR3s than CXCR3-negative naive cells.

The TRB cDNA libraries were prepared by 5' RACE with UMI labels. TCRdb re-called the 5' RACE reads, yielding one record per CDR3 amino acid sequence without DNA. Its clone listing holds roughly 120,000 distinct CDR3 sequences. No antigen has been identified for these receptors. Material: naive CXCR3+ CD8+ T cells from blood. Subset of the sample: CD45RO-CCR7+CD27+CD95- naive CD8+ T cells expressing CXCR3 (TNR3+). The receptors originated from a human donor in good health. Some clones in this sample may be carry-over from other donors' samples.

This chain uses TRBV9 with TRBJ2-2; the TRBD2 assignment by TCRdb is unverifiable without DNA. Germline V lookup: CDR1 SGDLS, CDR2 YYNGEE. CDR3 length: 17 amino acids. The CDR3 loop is CASSVELAGISTGEQFF. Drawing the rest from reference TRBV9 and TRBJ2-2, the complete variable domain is DSGVTQTPKHLITATGQRVTLRCSPRSGDLSVYWYQQSLDQGLQFLIQYYNGEERAKGNILERFSAQQFPDLHSELNLSSLELGDSALYFCASSVELAGISTGEQFFGEGSRLTVL.

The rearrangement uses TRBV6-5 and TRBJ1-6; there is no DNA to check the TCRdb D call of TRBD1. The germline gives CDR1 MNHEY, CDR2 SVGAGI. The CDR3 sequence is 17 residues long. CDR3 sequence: CASSKTAGGQYNSPLHF.

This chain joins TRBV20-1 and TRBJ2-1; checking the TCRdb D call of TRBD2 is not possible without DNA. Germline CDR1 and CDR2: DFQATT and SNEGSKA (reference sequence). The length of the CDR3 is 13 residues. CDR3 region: CSARSSGAPSQFF.

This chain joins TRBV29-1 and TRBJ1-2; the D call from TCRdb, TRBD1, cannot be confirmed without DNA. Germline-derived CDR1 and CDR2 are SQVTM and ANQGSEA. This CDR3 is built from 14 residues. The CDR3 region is CSVGAPDSGNGYTF.

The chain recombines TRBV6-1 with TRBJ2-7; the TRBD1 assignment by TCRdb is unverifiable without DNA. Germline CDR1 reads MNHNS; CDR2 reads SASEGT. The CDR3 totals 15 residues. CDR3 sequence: CATQLRDRGDYEQYF.

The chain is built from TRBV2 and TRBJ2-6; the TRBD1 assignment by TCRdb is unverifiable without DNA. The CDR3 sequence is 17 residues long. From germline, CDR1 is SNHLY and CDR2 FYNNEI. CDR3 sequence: CASSAPGHSTGANVLTF.

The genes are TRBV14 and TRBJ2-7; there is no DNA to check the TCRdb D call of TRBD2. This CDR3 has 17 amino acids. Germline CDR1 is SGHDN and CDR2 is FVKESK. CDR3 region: CASSQGFSGRTAYEQYF.

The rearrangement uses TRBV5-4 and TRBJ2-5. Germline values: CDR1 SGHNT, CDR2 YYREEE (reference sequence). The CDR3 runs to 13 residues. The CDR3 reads CASSLDPEETQYF.

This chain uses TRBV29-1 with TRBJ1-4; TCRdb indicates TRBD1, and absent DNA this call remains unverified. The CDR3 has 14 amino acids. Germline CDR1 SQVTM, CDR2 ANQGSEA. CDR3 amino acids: CSANGGLDNEKLFF. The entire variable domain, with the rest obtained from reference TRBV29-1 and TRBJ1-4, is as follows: SAVISQKPSRDICQRGTSLTIQCQVDSQVTMMFWYRQQPGQSLTLIATANQGSEATYESGFVIDKFPISRPNLTFSTLTVSNMSPEDSSIYLCSANGGLDNEKLFFGSGTQLSVL.

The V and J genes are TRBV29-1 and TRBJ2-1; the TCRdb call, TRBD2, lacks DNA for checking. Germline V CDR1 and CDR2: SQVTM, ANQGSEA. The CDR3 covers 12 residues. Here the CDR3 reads CSVGSRGGEQFF.

This CDR3 is CASSDSLTGELFF. V gene TRBV27 combines with J gene TRBJ2-2; TCRdb lists TRBD1, though no DNA is available to test this call. The CDR3 is made up of 13 amino acids. Germline CDR1 and CDR2: MNHEY and SMNVEV (reference sequence).

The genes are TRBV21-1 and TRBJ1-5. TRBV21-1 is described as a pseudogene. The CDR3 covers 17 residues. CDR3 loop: CASSKAAAVYWFQPQHF.

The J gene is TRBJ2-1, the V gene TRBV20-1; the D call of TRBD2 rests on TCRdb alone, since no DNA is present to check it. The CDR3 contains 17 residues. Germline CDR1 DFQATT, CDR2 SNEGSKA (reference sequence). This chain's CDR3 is CSARVVGLAGPYNEQFF.

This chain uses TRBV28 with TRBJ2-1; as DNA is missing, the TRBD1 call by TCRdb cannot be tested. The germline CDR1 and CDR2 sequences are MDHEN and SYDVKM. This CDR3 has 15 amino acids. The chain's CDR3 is CASSLDGATANEQFF.

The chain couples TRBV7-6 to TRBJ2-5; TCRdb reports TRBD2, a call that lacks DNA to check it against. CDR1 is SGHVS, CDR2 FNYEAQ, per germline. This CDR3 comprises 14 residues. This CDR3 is CASSLDGGQETQYF.

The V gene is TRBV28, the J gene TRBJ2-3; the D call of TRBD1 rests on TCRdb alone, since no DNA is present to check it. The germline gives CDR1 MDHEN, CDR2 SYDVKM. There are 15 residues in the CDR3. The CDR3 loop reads CASSLTGGFADTQYF.

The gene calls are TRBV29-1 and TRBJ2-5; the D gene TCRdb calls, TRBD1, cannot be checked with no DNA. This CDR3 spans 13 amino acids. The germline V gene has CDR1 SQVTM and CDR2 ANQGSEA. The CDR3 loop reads CSGNRVPGETHYF.

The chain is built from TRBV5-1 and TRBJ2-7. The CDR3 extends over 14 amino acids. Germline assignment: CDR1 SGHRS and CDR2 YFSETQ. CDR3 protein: CASSTPGRSYEQYF.

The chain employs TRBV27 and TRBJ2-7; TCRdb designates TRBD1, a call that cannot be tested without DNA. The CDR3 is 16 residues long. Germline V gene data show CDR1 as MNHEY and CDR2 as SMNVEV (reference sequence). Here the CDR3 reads CASSLSAPSGPYEQYF.